The TCR beta chain described here comes from a study of T cells after yellow fever vaccination. The CDR3 runs to 14 residues. V lost 2 bases to trimming and J lost 8 bases, with 18 bases between them. Germline V gene data show CDR1 as DFQATT and CDR2 as SNEGSKA (reference sequence). Each CDR3 protein gets one entry after TCRdb re-called the 5' RACE reads with MiXCR. The sample consists of 150,000 to 200,000 distinct CDR3 sequences, roughly 8.8% of them appearing once. The J gene is TRBJ1-2, the V gene TRBV20-1; possible D gene TRBD1, 5 bases. The sample in question was CD8+ T cells sorted from PBMCs, obtained 45 days after the yellow fever booster vaccination. This TCR was recovered from a man aged 18 to 30 who received the YFV17D yellow fever vaccine. The CDR3 DNA sequence: TGCAGTGCTAGACCGCAGGGTGCCCTAGAAGGCTACACCTTC. Its protein product is CSARPQGALEGYTF.